These T cell receptor beta chains were read from a single sample in a study of T-cell reconstitution after alpha-beta-depleted transplantation in children. TCRdb reanalysed the PCR reads using MiXCR and keeps one entry per CDR3 protein. The sample lists a few hundred thousand distinct CDR3 sequences; over 9.5% were seen once. Sequences were derived from PBMCs, sampled before TCRalphabeta/CD19-depleted stem cell transplant. These receptors originate from a boy less than two years old with acute myeloid leukemia, due to receive a stem cell transplant. CDR3s include the opening cysteine and the closing phenylalanine or tryptophan. Each record gives: D gene, CDR3 length, V gene, J gene, clone size, CDR3 DNA, CDR3 protein. D genes are given only for firm matches. Clone sizes are given selectively: once, few, many, or a class where the clone is expanded.

>NA|14|TRBV6-2/TRBV6-3|TRBJ1-5|many
TGTGCCAGCAGTTACCTGGGAGGGGATCAGCCCCAGCATTTT
CASSYLGGDQPQHF
>NA|14|TRBV12-3/TRBV12-4|TRBJ2-2|many
TGTGCCAGCAGCGCCCAAGGCCACACCGGGGAGCTGTTTTTT
CASSAQGHTGELFF
>TRBD2|14|TRBV20-1|TRBJ2-1|many
TGCAGTGTCAGAGGACTAGCGGGAAGCAATGAGCAGTTCTTC
CSVRGLAGSNEQFF
>NA|11|TRBV12-3/TRBV12-4|TRBJ1-2|many
TGTGCCAGCAGTCAGGGGTATGGCTACACCTTC
CASSQGYGYTF
>NA|13|TRBV12-3/TRBV12-4|TRBJ2-3|NA
TGTGCCAGCAGTTTTACCCCTACAGATACGCAGTATTTT
CASSFTPTDTQYF
>NA|15|TRBV25-1|TRBJ2-3|many
TGTGCCAGCAGTCATGGGGGGACAGTTACAGATACGCAGTATTTT
CASSHGGTVTDTQYF
>NA|15|TRBV5-1|TRBJ2-3|many
TGCGCCAGCAGCTTGTCCATTCCTGTCGGAGATACGCAGTATTTT
CASSLSIPVGDTQYF
>NA|18|TRBV3-1|TRBJ2-2|many
TGTGCCAGCGCCCCAAAGCGCAGGCCGGGGCCAAACACCGGGGAGCTGTTTTTT
CASAPKRRPGPNTGELFF
>NA|15|TRBV29-1|TRBJ2-3|many
TGCAGCGTTTATCGCCCAGCAGGGAGCACAGATACGCAGTATTTT
CSVYRPAGSTDTQYF
>TRBD2|16|TRBV3-1|TRBJ2-7|many
TGTGCCAGCAGCCAAGCGGGGACTAGCGGGGGGAGCGAGCAGTACTTC
CASSQAGTSGGSEQYF
>NA|15|TRBV28|TRBJ2-5|many
TGTGCCAGCAGTTTAGCGGGGATCGGATTAGAGACCCAGTACTTC
CASSLAGIGLETQYF
>NA|13|TRBV29-1|TRBJ2-7|NA
TGCAGCGTCATGGTCAGCTACTCCTACGAGCAGTACTTC
CSVMVSYSYEQYF
>TRBD2|16|TRBV18|TRBJ2-7|many
TGTGCCAGCTCACCGACAGGGACTAGCGGGATCTACGAGCAGTACTTC
CASSPTGTSGIYEQYF
>NA|13|TRBV7-6|TRBJ1-5|few
TGTGCCAGCAGCCGCCGGAGCAATCAGCCCCAGCATTTT
CASSRRSNQPQHF
>NA|17|TRBV12-3/TRBV12-4|TRBJ1-3|many
TGTGCCAGCAGTTTCGCCGGGTCCTGGAGCTCTGGAAACACCATATATTTT
CASSFAGSWSSGNTIYF
>NA|11|TRBV10-3|TRBJ1-1|many
TGTGCCATCAGCCAGAACACTGAAGCTTTCTTT
CAISQNTEAFF
>NA|17|TRBV9|TRBJ2-1|many
TGTGCCAGCAGCGTAGGGCCGGGAGCGAACTCCTACAATGAGCAGTTCTTC
CASSVGPGANSYNEQFF
>TRBD1|16|TRBV12-3/TRBV12-4|TRBJ2-2|many
TGTGCCAGCAGTTCGGCCGGGACAGTCGGCACCGGGGAGCTGTTTTTT
CASSSAGTVGTGELFF
>NA|16|TRBV28|TRBJ1-5|many
TGTGCCAGCAGTTCAACCGAGGGATGGAGCAATCAGCCCCAGCATTTT
CASSSTEGWSNQPQHF
>TRBD2|15|TRBV7-9|TRBJ2-3|many
TGTGCCAGCAGCCGCTTGGGCGGGAGGACAGATACGCAGTATTTT
CASSRLGGRTDTQYF
>TRBD1|16|TRBV7-6|TRBJ2-7|many
TGTGCCAGCAGCTTCTACTCTGACAGGGGCTCCTACGAGCAGTACTTC
CASSFYSDRGSYEQYF
>NA|14|TRBV6-5|TRBJ1-5|many
TGTGCCAGCAGTTACCAAGGGATCAATCAGCCCCAGCATTTT
CASSYQGINQPQHF
>TRBD1|15|TRBV12-3/TRBV12-4|TRBJ2-7|many
TGTGCCAGCAGCCTTTCCGGGACAGGGAGGTACGAGCAGTACTTC
CASSLSGTGRYEQYF
>NA|17|TRBV7-9|TRBJ1-4|NA
TGTGCCAGCAGCTTTGTCCCAGGGCGGGCAACTAATGAAAAACTGTTTTTT
CASSFVPGRATNEKLFF
>NA|15|TRBV6-1|TRBJ2-5|many
TGTGCCAGCAGCCCTTTACCGGACATTCAAGAGACCCAGTACTTC
CASSPLPDIQETQYF
>TRBD2|13|TRBV6-1|TRBJ2-7|NA
TGTGCCAGCAGACCGGGGAGGGCCTACGAGCAGTACTTC
CASRPGRAYEQYF
>NA|15|TRBV6-5|TRBJ1-2|many
TGTGCCAGCAGTTACGGGGTCAGGGGAGACTATGGCTACACCTTC
CASSYGVRGDYGYTF
>NA|15|TRBV29-1|TRBJ2-3|many
TGCAGCGTTGAATCCACAGGGTCTAGCACAGATACGCAGTATTTT
CSVESTGSSTDTQYF
>TRBD2|16|TRBV20-1|TRBJ2-3|many
TGCAGTGCTTCACCGGGACTAGCGGGGAAGGCAGATACGCAGTATTTT
CSASPGLAGKADTQYF
>TRBD2|15|TRBV18|TRBJ2-7|few
TGTGCCAGCTCACCGGGACTAGCGGGAGGTAACGAGCAGTACTTC
CASSPGLAGGNEQYF
>TRBD2|15|TRBV12-3/TRBV12-4|TRBJ2-7|many
TGTGCCAGCAGTTTAGGGGGACTAGCGGGAGTCGAGCAGTACTTC
CASSLGGLAGVEQYF
>TRBD1|16|TRBV5-1|TRBJ2-7|NA
TGCGCCAGCAGCCGTACCGGAGACAGGGCCTCCTACGAGCAGTACTTC
CASSRTGDRASYEQYF
>NA|16|TRBV7-2|TRBJ2-3|many
TGTGCCAGCAGCTTAGCGGGGAGACAGTTCACAGATACGCAGTATTTT
CASSLAGRQFTDTQYF
>TRBD2|14|TRBV2|TRBJ2-2|NA
TGTGCCAGCGATAGCGGGGTGAACACCGGGGAGCTGTTTTTT
CASDSGVNTGELFF
>NA|14|TRBV12-3/TRBV12-4|TRBJ2-4|many
TGTGCCAGCAGCCCTGGGGTGCGGGAAAACATTCAGTACTTC
CASSPGVRENIQYF
>TRBD1|11|TRBV29-1|TRBJ1-2|NA
TGCAGCGCCAGGGACAGGTCTGGCTACACCTTC
CSARDRSGYTF
>NA|13|TRBV7-2|TRBJ2-1|many
TGTGCCAGCAGCTTGGGGACCCCAGGGGATCAGTTCTTC
CASSLGTPGDQFF
>NA|15|TRBV7-2|TRBJ2-7|many
TGTGCCAGCAGCACCGGTCAGCCCGCAAACTACGAGCAGTACTTC
CASSTGQPANYEQYF
>NA|14|TRBV7-3|TRBJ2-1|many
TGTGCCAGCAGCCCCGACTCCTCCTACAATGAGCAGTTCTTC
CASSPDSSYNEQFF
>NA|20|TRBV12-3/TRBV12-4|TRBJ2-6|many
TGTGCCAGCAGTAGAACCCAACCGGGCCTGAAGAAATCTGGGGCCAACGTCCTGACTTTC
CASSRTQPGLKKSGANVLTF
>NA|13|TRBV28|TRBJ1-5|NA
TGTGCCAGCAGTTTTGAGTTCAATCAGCCCCAGCATTTT
CASSFEFNQPQHF
>NA|14|TRBV10-3|TRBJ2-1|few
TGTGCCATCAGTGAGTCGAGGCTGGCGGAGGAGCAGTTCTTC
CAISESRLAEEQFF
>NA|18|TRBV5-4|TRBJ2-6|many
TGTGCCAGCAGCTTGGGGAGCAGGCCCGGAGCTGGGGCCAACGTCCTGACTTTC
CASSLGSRPGAGANVLTF
>NA|16|TRBV21-1|TRBJ2-4|few
TGTGCCAGCAGCATCCCAGGAAGGGAGAGGAAAAACATTCAGTACTTC
CASSIPGRERKNIQYF
>NA|12|TRBV5-6|TRBJ2-5|NA
TGTGCCAGCAGCTTGTCCCCCGAGACCCAGTACTTC
CASSLSPETQYF
>NA|13|TRBV5-2|TRBJ2-7|NA
TGTGCCAGGGGCTCCGGGATCCCGGACGAGCAGTACTTC
CARGSGIPDEQYF
>NA|18|TRBV27|TRBJ2-2|many
TGTGCCAGCAGTCCACTTCGGAGAGGAGGGACGAACACCGGGGAGCTGTTTTTT
CASSPLRRGGTNTGELFF
>NA|15|TRBV14|TRBJ2-1|few
TGTGCCAGCAGCCCTCGGGAGCGCTCCTACAATGAGCAGTTCTTC
CASSPRERSYNEQFF
>NA|12|TRBV6-6|TRBJ1-2|many
TGTGCCAGTGAAGAGGACAGAGGTGGCTACACCTTC
CASEEDRGGYTF
>NA|14|TRBV27|TRBJ1-5|NA
TGTGCCAGCAGCCATAAAGGCTTCAATCAGCCCCAGCATTTT
CASSHKGFNQPQHF
>TRBD2|16|TRBV4-2|TRBJ2-7|many
TGTGCCAGCAGCCAAGATTGGGGGGGTATTACCTACGAGCAGTACTTC
CASSQDWGGITYEQYF
>NA|16|TRBV10-2|TRBJ2-1|many
TGCGCCAGCAGGGAGCTGATCTCGGGAACCTACAATGAGCAGTTCTTC
CASRELISGTYNEQFF
>NA|14|TRBV27|TRBJ1-4|many
TGTGCCAGCAGTTCCCCCGGGGTTGGTGAAAAACTGTTTTTT
CASSSPGVGEKLFF
>NA|16|TRBV10-3|TRBJ2-1|NA
TGTGCCATCAGTGAGAAGAAACTTGGTCCCTACAATGAGCAGTTCTTC
CAISEKKLGPYNEQFF
>NA|18|TRBV21-1|TRBJ1-5|NA
TGTGCCAGCAGCAAAGGACCGGGGGGGGCGCAGGTCCATCAGCCCCAGCATTTT
CASSKGPGGAQVHQPQHF